This T cell receptor beta chain comes out of a study of blood T cell repertoires in COVID-19. Methods used by the authors: Reference gene primer amplification in the assay estimated nucleated cell counts. Only in-frame clones appear in the TCRdb table, and some are missing; sequencing was by immunoSEQ multiplex PCR. V and J calls and clone size come straight from that table; D and trimming were deduced from the DNA. The data show about 260,000 clones, around 90% seen once. Per the germline V gene, CDR1 is SNHLY and CDR2 is FYNNEI. The CDR3 runs to 14 residues. Concerning this clone itself: A read error may produce the germline difference seen at one junction end.

The sequencing sample was made of peripheral blood. This chain connects TRBV2 to TRBJ1-4, with TRBD1 as a possible D gene (6 bases). The sequence was obtained from a man aged 55 to 70 who had recovered from COVID-19. The CDR3 loop reads CASSEDRFNEKLFF. CDR3 coding DNA: TGTGCCAGCAGCGAAGACAGGTTTAATGAAAAACTGTTTTTT. Full variable domain (outside the CDR3, taken from reference TRBV2 and TRBJ1-4): EPEVTQTPSHQVTQMGQEVILRCVPISNHLYFYWYRQILGQKVEFLVSFYNNEISEKSEIFDDQFSVERPDGSNFTLKIRSTKLEDSAMYFCASSEDRFNEKLFFGSGTQLSVL.